This entry lists 6 T cell receptor beta chains sequenced from one sample in a study of T cell responses to AZD1222 COVID-19 vaccine. Here immunoSEQ multiplex PCR was the method, and the copy in TCRdb shows in-frame clones only, minus some. The sample comprises 150,000 or so clones, about nine tenths of which are singletons, and around 3.8% rests with the top ten. The starting material was peripheral blood, obtained 28 days after the second AZD1222 dose. The source is an adult who received the AZD1222 COVID-19 vaccine.

This clone occurred once. V is TRBV6-5 and J is TRBJ2-7, with 7 bases fitting TRBD1. V was pared by 7 bases and J by 2 bases, with 11 bases of the junction left unmatched. From germline, CDR1 is MNHEY and CDR2 SVGAGI. The CDR3 runs to 15 residues. The CDR3 reads CASTRGQESPYEQYF. For the CDR3, the DNA is TGTGCCAGCACCCGAGGACAGGAGTCCCCCTACGAGCAGTACTTC.

The chain recombines TRBV7-8 with TRBJ1-2, with 8 bases matching TRBD1. The V gene end was trimmed by 1 base and the J gene end by 2 bases; junction bases not matched to a gene: 24. This CDR3 spans 22 amino acids. Germline assignment: CDR1 SGHVS and CDR2 FQNEAQ. For the CDR3, the DNA is TGTGCCAGCAGCTTAGAAAGATTTTTTTGGGACAGGAGAAGCTCCAAAAACTATGGCTACACCTTC. Its protein is CASSLERFFWDRRSSKNYGYTF.

V is TRBV4-1 and J is TRBJ1-5; a possible D gene is TRBD1 (6 bases). The CDR3 consists of 16 residues. V was pared by 1 base and J by 2 bases, with 12 bases between. CDR1 and CDR2 from the germline V gene are MGHRA and YSYEKL. As DNA, the CDR3 is TGCGCCAGCAGCCAAGGTAGGGGGGCGGGCAATCAGCCCCAGCATTTT. Its translation is CASSQGRGAGNQPQHF.

V is TRBV30 and J is TRBJ2-3, with TRBD1 as a possible D gene (6 bases). This CDR3 comprises 15 residues. CDR1 is GTSNPN and CDR2 is SVGIG in the germline V gene (reference sequence). V was trimmed by 2 bases and J by 0 bases, leaving 12 bases between them. Written as DNA, the CDR3 is TGTGCCTGGAGTAGGGACACAGTTAGCACAGATACGCAGTATTTT. Its translation is CAWSRDTVSTDTQYF.

V usage is TRBV4-3 and J usage is TRBJ2-1; 7 bases match TRBD2. Germline trimming cut 1 base from V and 5 bases from J; bases unmatched to any gene: 14. The CDR3 has 18 residues. CDR1 and CDR2 from the germline V gene are LGHNA and YSLEER. CDR3 loop: CASSQARSTLAVNNEQFF. The CDR3 DNA sequence: TGCGCCAGCAGCCAAGCGCGTTCCACCCTAGCGGTTAACAATGAGCAGTTCTTC.

The table lists this clone with a few counts. The J gene is TRBJ2-7, the V gene TRBV7-9; D is unresolved. V was shortened by 0 bases and J by 2 bases, with 17 bases between the two germline ends. CDR1 is SEHNR and CDR2 is FQNEAQ in the germline V gene (reference sequence). This CDR3 region has 17 residues. CDR3 coding DNA: TGTGCCAGCAGCTTAGCAGGGTTCAGGAAGACTCCCTACGAGCAGTACTTC. Its protein is CASSLAGFRKTPYEQYF.